These 5 T cell receptor beta chains share one sample of origin, sequenced in a study of blood T cell repertoires in COVID-19. Data came from immunoSEQ multiplex PCR; TCRdb stores just in-frame clones and leaves some out. The repertoire holds a few hundred thousand clones, with more than 75% as singletons. The material sequenced was peripheral blood. The receptors were gathered from a man in his fifties or sixties who had recovered from COVID-19.

The J gene is TRBJ2-7, the V gene TRBV5-4, with 12 bases matching TRBD2. V shed 3 bases, J shed 6 bases, and the junction held 7 bases outside the gene matches. This CDR3 region has 15 residues. CDR1 is SGHNT, CDR2 YYREEE, per germline (reference sequence). The CDR3 DNA sequence: TGTGCCAGCAGCTACCTAGCGGGAGGGCCGGGCGAGCAGTACTTC. Protein sequence: CASSYLAGGPGEQYF. The variable domain in full, completed from reference TRBV5-4 and TRBJ2-7, reads ETGVTQSPTHLIKTRGQQVTLRCSSQSGHNTVSWYQQALGQGPQFIFQYYREEENGRGNFPPRFSGLQFPNYSSELNVNALELDDSALYLCASSYLAGGPGEQYFGPGTRLTVT.

The chain employs TRBV19 and TRBJ2-3; the match to TRBD2 covers 7 bases. CDR1 is LNHDA and CDR2 is SQIVND in the germline V gene (reference sequence). There are 13 residues in the CDR3. V lost 4 bases, J lost 6 bases, and 4 bases stayed unmatched. The CDR3 nucleotides are TGTGCCAGTAGTAGACAGACTAGCGATACGCAGTATTTT. Protein sequence: CASSRQTSDTQYF.

This clone appeared a few times. This rearrangement joins TRBV6-5 to TRBJ2-3, with a weak D call TRBD1 (6 bases). Trimming removed 0 bases from V and 1 base from J, with 11 bases in between. Per the germline V gene, CDR1 is MNHEY and CDR2 is SVGAGI. The CDR3 consists of 16 residues. CDR3 in amino acids: CASSYSAPGGTDTQYF. The CDR3 nucleotides read TGTGCCAGCAGTTACTCCGCCCCAGGGGGCACAGATACGCAGTATTTT.

This chain connects TRBV30 to TRBJ1-4, with D unresolved. The CDR3 is 13 amino acids. Germline loops: CDR1 GTSNPN, CDR2 SVGIG (reference sequence). The V gene lost 4 bases and the J gene lost 6 bases, with 12 bases spanning the gap. CDR3 in amino acids: CAWKRPGYEKLFF. The DNA for the CDR3 is TGTGCCTGGAAGCGGCCCGGGTATGAAAAACTGTTTTTT.

This clone was detected only once. The chain couples TRBV5-1 to TRBJ2-1; 8 bases map to TRBD1. The CDR3 is made up of 16 amino acids. Germline trimming cut 4 bases from V and 0 bases from J; bases unmatched to any gene: 6. Germline V CDR1 and CDR2: SGHRS, YFSETQ. This chain's CDR3 is CASSGGQGGSYNEQFF. The CDR3 coding sequence is TGCGCCAGCAGCGGCGGACAGGGAGGCTCCTACAATGAGCAGTTCTTC. The complete variable domain, with remaining parts taken from reference TRBV5-1 and TRBJ2-1, reads KAGVTQTPRYLIKTRGQQVTLSCSPISGHRSVSWYQQTPGQGLQFLFEYFSETQRNKGNFPGRFSGRQFSNSRSEMNVSTLELGDSALYLCASSGGQGGSYNEQFFGPGTRLTVL.